The sequence of this T cell receptor (beta chain) was determined in a study of radiotherapy plus CTLA-4 blockade in lung cancer. The data were produced by immunoSEQ multiplex PCR, yet TCRdb's version contains in-frame clones alone and is incomplete. The table lists about 110,000 clones, 81% of them singletons. The CDR3 length is 15 residues. V dropped 1 base and J dropped 5 bases, with 14 bases sitting between them. CDR1 is SGHVS, CDR2 FQNEAQ, per germline. The chain combines TRBV7-8 with TRBJ2-5; the D gene is possibly TRBD1 (5 bases). Sequenced material: peripheral blood, taken from a patient treated with radiotherapy plus ipilimumab. The receptor was derived from a human donor with non-small cell lung cancer that progressed on radiotherapy plus ipilimumab. Some clones in this sample may be carry-over from other donors' samples. CDR3 sequence: CASSLVGAKEETQYF. CDR3 nucleotide sequence: TGTGCCAGCAGCTTAGTTGGGGCAAAAGAGGAGACCCAGTACTTC.